The T cell receptor beta chain described here comes from a study of blood T cell repertoires in COVID-19. Per the authors' pipeline: Researchers report that nucleated cell counts were estimated from reference gene primer amplification. TCRdb keeps only in-frame clones here, not all; method: immunoSEQ multiplex PCR. Clone size and the V and J calls come from that table; the DNA yielded D and trimming. The sample has about 120,000 clones, 88% seen once; the top ten hold roughly 7.6%. The CDR3 consists of 15 residues. Germline loops: CDR1 MDHEN, CDR2 SYDVKM. V was clipped by 4 bases and J by 1 base; unmatched bases: 6.

The chain recombines TRBV28 with TRBJ1-1; 7 bases match TRBD1. The clonotype comes from a man between 50 and 59 years old with acute or convalescent COVID-19. Source material: peripheral blood. CDR3: CASSSRGTENTEAFF. CDR3 in DNA: TGTGCCAGCAGTTCCCGCGGGACAGAGAACACTGAAGCTTTCTTT.